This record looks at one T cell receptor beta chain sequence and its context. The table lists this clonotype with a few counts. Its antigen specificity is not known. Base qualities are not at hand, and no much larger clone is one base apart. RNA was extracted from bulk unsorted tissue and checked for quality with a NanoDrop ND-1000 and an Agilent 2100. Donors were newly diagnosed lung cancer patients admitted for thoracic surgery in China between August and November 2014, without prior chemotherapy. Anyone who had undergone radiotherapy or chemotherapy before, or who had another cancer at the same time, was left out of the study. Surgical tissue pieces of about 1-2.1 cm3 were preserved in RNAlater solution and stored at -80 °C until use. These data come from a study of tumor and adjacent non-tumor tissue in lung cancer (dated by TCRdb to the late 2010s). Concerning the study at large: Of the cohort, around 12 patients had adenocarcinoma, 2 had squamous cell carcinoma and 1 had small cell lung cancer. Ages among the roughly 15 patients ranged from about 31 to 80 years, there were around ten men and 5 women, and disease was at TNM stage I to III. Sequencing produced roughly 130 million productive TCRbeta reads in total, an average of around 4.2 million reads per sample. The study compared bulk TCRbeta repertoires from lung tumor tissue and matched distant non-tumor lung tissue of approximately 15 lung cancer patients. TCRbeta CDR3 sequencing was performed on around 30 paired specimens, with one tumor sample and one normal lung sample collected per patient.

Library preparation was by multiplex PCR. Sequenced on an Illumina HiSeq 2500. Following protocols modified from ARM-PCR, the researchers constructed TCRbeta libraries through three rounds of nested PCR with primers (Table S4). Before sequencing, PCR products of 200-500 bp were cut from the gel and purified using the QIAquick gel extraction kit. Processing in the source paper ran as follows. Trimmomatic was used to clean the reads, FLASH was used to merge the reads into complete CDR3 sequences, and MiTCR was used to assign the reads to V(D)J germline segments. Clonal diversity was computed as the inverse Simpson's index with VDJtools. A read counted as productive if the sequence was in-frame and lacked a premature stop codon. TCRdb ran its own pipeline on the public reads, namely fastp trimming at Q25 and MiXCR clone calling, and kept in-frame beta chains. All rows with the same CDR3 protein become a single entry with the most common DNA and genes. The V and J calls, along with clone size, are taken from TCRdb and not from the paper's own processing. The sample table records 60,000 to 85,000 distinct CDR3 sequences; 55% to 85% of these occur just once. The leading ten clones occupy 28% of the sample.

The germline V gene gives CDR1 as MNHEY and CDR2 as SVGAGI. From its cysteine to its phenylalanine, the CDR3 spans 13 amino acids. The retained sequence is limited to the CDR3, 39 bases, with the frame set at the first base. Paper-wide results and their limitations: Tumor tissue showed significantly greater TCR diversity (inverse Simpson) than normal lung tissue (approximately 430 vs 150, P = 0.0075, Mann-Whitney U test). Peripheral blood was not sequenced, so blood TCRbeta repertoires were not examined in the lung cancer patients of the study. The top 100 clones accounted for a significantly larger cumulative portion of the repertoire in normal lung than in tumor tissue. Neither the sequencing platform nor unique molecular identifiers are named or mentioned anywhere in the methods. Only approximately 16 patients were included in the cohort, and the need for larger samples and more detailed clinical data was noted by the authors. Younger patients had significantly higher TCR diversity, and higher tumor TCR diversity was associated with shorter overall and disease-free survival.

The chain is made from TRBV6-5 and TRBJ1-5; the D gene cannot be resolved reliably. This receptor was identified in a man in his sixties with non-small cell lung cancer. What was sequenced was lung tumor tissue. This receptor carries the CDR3 CVNSYRLNQPQHF. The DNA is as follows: TGTGTCAACAGTTATAGGCTGAATCAGCCCCAGCATTTT.